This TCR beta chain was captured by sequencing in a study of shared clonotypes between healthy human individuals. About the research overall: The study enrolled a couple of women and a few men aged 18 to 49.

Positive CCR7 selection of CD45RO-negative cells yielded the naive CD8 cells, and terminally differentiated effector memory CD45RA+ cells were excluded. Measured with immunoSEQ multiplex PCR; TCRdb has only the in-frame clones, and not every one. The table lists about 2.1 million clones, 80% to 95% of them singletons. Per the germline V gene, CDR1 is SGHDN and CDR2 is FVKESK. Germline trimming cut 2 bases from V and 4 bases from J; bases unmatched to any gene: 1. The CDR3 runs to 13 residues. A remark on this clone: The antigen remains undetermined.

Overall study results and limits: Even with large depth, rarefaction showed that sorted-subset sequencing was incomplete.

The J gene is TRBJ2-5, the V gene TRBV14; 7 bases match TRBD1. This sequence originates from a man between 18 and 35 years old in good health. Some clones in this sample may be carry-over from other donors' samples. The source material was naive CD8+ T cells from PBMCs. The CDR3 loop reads CASSQYRGETQYF. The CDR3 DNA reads TGTGCCAGCAGCCAATACAGGGGAGAGACCCAGTACTTC.